The rows below give T cell receptor beta chains drawn from one sample of a study of T cell responses to AZD1222 COVID-19 vaccine. Clones were sequenced by immunoSEQ multiplex PCR, and TCRdb holds only the in-frame ones, with some missing. The sample includes about 73,000 clones, over 70% of them seen just once. Sequences were derived from peripheral blood, sampled 28 days after the second AZD1222 dose. These receptors were collected from an adult who received the AZD1222 COVID-19 vaccine. Each CDR3 is given with its conserved first and last residue. D genes are given only for firm matches. Only part of the rows carry a size: once, few, many, or a class if the clone is expanded.

j_call | cdr3_length | v_call | clone_size | d_call | cdr3_aa | cdr3_nt
TRBJ1-4 | 15 | TRBV7-2 | NA | NA | CASSQSGLSREKLFF | TGTGCCAGCAGTCAGTCCGGCCTTTCCAGGGAAAAACTGTTTTTT
TRBJ2-7 | 17 | TRBV4-1 | NA | NA | CASSQDRMGAGAYEQYF | TGCGCCAGCAGCCAAGACAGAATGGGGGCAGGGGCCTACGAGCAGTACTTC
TRBJ1-4 | 14 | TRBV7-9 | NA | NA | CASSLRGDGEKLFF | TGTGCCAGCAGCTTACGTGGGGACGGGGAAAAACTGTTTTTT
TRBJ2-3 | 17 | TRBV7-8 | NA | NA | CASSFYSQGRSTDTQYF | TGTGCCAGCAGCTTTTATTCGCAGGGAAGAAGCACAGATACGCAGTATTTT
TRBJ2-7 | 14 | TRBV5-4 | NA | TRBD1 | CASSIGTDLSEQYF | TGTGCCAGCAGCATAGGGACAGACCTCTCCGAGCAGTACTTC
TRBJ2-7 | 12 | TRBV12-3/TRBV12-4 | few | NA | CASSILGQQQYF | TGTGCCAGCAGTATCCTAGGACAGCAGCAGTACTTC
TRBJ1-4 | 16 | TRBV19 | few | NA | CASSIGTVATNEKLFF | TGTGCCAGTAGTATAGGGACGGTTGCAACTAATGAAAAACTGTTTTTT
TRBJ1-2 | 12 | TRBV2 | NA | TRBD1 | CASSEGKGQYTF | TGTGCCAGCAGTGAAGGGAAGGGACAGTACACCTTC
TRBJ2-7 | 17 | TRBV2 | NA | NA | CASSTSQAWGVNYEQYF | TGTGCCAGCAGTACAAGCCAAGCGTGGGGGGTAAATTACGAGCAGTACTTC
TRBJ2-4 | 17 | TRBV6-4 | NA | TRBD2 | CASTWTSGRRAKNIQYF | TGTGCCAGCACCTGGACTAGCGGGAGAAGAGCCAAAAACATTCAGTACTTC
TRBJ2-7 | 14 | TRBV10-3 | NA | NA | CAISAPPRTYEQYF | TGTGCCATCAGTGCCCCTCCCAGGACCTACGAGCAGTACTTC
TRBJ2-5 | 15 | TRBV2 | NA | TRBD2 | CASATETSGIETQYF | TGTGCCAGCGCGACGGAGACTAGCGGGATCGAGACCCAGTACTTC
TRBJ1-5 | 14 | TRBV24-1 | NA | NA | CATSDLNGLGAQHF | TGTGCCACCAGTGATTTAAATGGACTCGGGGCCCAGCATTTT
TRBJ2-3 | 15 | TRBV9 | NA | TRBD2 | CASSPSSGGRDTQYF | TGTGCCAGCAGCCCCTCTAGCGGGGGTAGAGATACGCAGTATTTT
TRBJ2-2 | 13 | TRBV7-3 | few | TRBD1 | CASSSDRAAELFF | TGTGCCAGCAGTTCCGACAGGGCGGCGGAGCTGTTTTTT
TRBJ1-1 | 15 | TRBV3-1/TRBV3-2 | NA | NA | CASSQRPGLNTEAFF | TGTGCCAGCAGCCAGAGACCGGGACTTAACACTGAAGCTTTCTTT
TRBJ1-6 | 14 | TRBV30 | NA | NA | CAWTKGPYNSPLHF | TGTGCCTGGACTAAGGGTCCCTATAATTCACCCCTCCACTTT
TRBJ2-7 | 15 | TRBV7-9 | NA | TRBD1 | CASSLDWTGSFEQYF | TGTGCCAGCAGCTTAGACTGGACAGGGTCTTTCGAGCAGTACTTC
TRBJ2-2 | 14 | TRBV29-1 | NA | TRBD1 | CSVRGQGGTGELFF | TGCAGCGTGAGGGGACAGGGTGGAACCGGGGAGCTGTTTTTT
TRBJ2-3 | 14 | TRBV19 | NA | TRBD2 | CASGGAGVTDTQYF | TGTGCCAGCGGGGGGGCTGGGGTCACAGATACGCAGTATTTT
TRBJ2-7 | 13 | TRBV18 | NA | TRBD1 | CASSLTGVSEQYF | TGTGCCAGCTCACTCACAGGGGTCTCCGAGCAGTACTTC
TRBJ1-1 | 16 | TRBV13 | NA | NA | CASSLVGGRLNTEAFF | TGTGCCAGCAGCTTAGTCGGGGGTCGGCTGAACACTGAAGCTTTCTTT
TRBJ1-4 | 16 | TRBV9 | NA | NA | CASSVDGSATNEKLFF | TGTGCCAGCAGCGTAGACGGTAGTGCAACTAATGAAAAACTGTTTTTT
TRBJ2-1 | 13 | TRBV5-4 | NA | TRBD2 | CASSGGLNNEQFF | TGTGCCAGCAGCGGGGGACTAAACAATGAGCAGTTCTTC
TRBJ1-4 | 14 | TRBV7-8 | NA | NA | CASSPNYGQKKLFF | TGTGCCAGCAGCCCAAACTACGGACAGAAAAAACTGTTTTTT
TRBJ2-1 | 14 | TRBV6-5 | NA | NA | CASSRTQNNNEQFF | TGTGCCAGCAGTCGTACCCAGAACAACAATGAGCAGTTCTTC
TRBJ1-3 | 16 | TRBV5-1 | NA | NA | CASSQGAIGSGNTIYF | TGCGCCAGCAGCCAAGGGGCCATTGGCTCTGGAAACACCATATATTTT
TRBJ2-7 | 16 | TRBV19 | NA | TRBD2 | CASSLGLAEPTYEQYF | TGTGCCAGTAGTTTGGGACTAGCGGAGCCCACCTACGAGCAGTACTTC
TRBJ1-1 | 14 | TRBV10-3 | NA | TRBD1 | CAIDSGTGGTEAFF | TGTGCCATCGACTCCGGGACAGGGGGCACTGAAGCTTTCTTT
TRBJ2-1 | 14 | TRBV19 | NA | NA | CASGRRLPYNEQFF | TGTGCCAGCGGACGTCGATTACCCTACAATGAGCAGTTCTTC
TRBJ2-1 | 14 | TRBV7-2 | NA | NA | CASSLGGRVNEQFF | TGTGCCAGCAGCTTAGGGGGTAGGGTCAATGAGCAGTTCTTC
TRBJ2-1 | 12 | TRBV10-3 | NA | NA | CAISESDNEQFF | TGTGCCATCAGTGAGTCAGATAATGAGCAGTTCTTC
TRBJ2-2 | 15 | TRBV19 | NA | TRBD1 | CASAKGTGNPGELFF | TGTGCCAGTGCAAAGGGGACAGGGAATCCCGGGGAGCTGTTTTTT
TRBJ2-5 | 15 | TRBV6-5 | once | NA | CASSYSPGDQETQYF | TGTGCCAGCAGTTACTCCCCAGGAGACCAAGAGACCCAGTACTTC
TRBJ2-7 | 14 | TRBV7-3 | NA | TRBD1 | CASSTGTGSKEQYF | TGTGCCAGCAGCACCGGGACAGGGTCTAAAGAGCAGTACTTC
TRBJ2-1 | 15 | TRBV4-3 | NA | TRBD2 | CASSRLADRDYEQFF | TGCGCCAGCAGCCGACTAGCGGACCGAGACTATGAGCAGTTCTTC
TRBJ2-2 | 14 | TRBV5-1 | NA | NA | CASSTYSNTGELFF | TGCGCCAGCAGCACCTACTCCAACACCGGGGAGCTGTTTTTT
TRBJ1-6 | 14 | TRBV28 | NA | NA | CASSEAWGTSPLHF | TGTGCCAGCAGCGAGGCGTGGGGAACATCACCCCTCCACTTT
TRBJ2-3 | 13 | TRBV14 | NA | TRBD2 | CASSPGLGRPQYF | TGTGCCAGCAGCCCAGGACTAGGTCGTCCGCAGTATTTT
TRBJ1-3 | 13 | TRBV28 | NA | NA | CASSPSSGNTIYF | TGTGCCAGCAGCCCCTCATCTGGAAACACCATATATTTT
TRBJ2-5 | 13 | TRBV5-5 | NA | NA | CASSLMGQETQYF | TGTGCCAGCAGCTTGATGGGGCAAGAGACCCAGTACTTC
TRBJ2-5 | 15 | TRBV6-2/TRBV6-3 | NA | TRBD1 | CASSNPGQGSETQYF | TGTGCCAGCAGTAACCCGGGACAGGGATCAGAGACCCAGTACTTC
TRBJ2-3 | 17 | TRBV7-2 | NA | TRBD2 | CASSLVAGASGTDTQYF | TGTGCCAGCAGCTTAGTAGCGGGAGCCTCCGGGACAGATACGCAGTATTTT
TRBJ2-2 | 17 | TRBV27 | NA | NA | CASSLYPGVKHTGELFF | TGTGCCAGCAGTTTGTATCCGGGAGTGAAACACACCGGGGAGCTGTTTTTT
TRBJ2-7 | 15 | TRBV19 | few | TRBD1 | CASAHYGTASYEQYF | TGTGCCAGCGCCCATTACGGGACAGCATCCTACGAGCAGTACTTC
TRBJ2-7 | 16 | TRBV19 | NA | TRBD1 | CASSSTSGQGAGEQYF | TGTGCCAGTAGTTCTACCTCGGGACAGGGGGCGGGGGAGCAGTACTTC
TRBJ2-3 | 17 | TRBV7-6 | NA | TRBD2 | CASSLVGRGGPTDTQYF | TGTGCCAGCAGCTTAGTTGGGCGGGGGGGGCCCACAGATACGCAGTATTTT
TRBJ1-6 | 19 | TRBV19 | NA | TRBD1 | CASSSDRGPISDYNSPLHF | TGTGCCAGTAGTTCGGACAGGGGCCCCATCAGCGATTATAATTCACCCCTCCACTTT
TRBJ2-2 | 17 | TRBV28 | NA | TRBD2 | CASSPRLAGGDTGELFF | TGTGCCAGCAGCCCAAGACTAGCGGGTGGGGACACCGGGGAGCTGTTTTTT
TRBJ1-1 | 14 | TRBV5-1 | NA | NA | CASSRTITNTEAFF | TGCGCCAGCAGCAGGACAATCACGAACACTGAAGCTTTCTTT
TRBJ2-5 | 15 | TRBV28 | NA | NA | CASSLAGDFQETQYF | TGTGCCAGCAGTTTGGCAGGCGACTTTCAAGAGACCCAGTACTTC
TRBJ2-3 | 15 | TRBV28 | NA | TRBD2 | CASSSGGVSTDTQYF | TGTGCCAGCAGTTCCGGGGGGGTGAGCACAGATACGCAGTATTTT
TRBJ2-7 | 13 | TRBV5-6 | NA | TRBD1 | CASSWGQGDEQYF | TGTGCCAGCAGCTGGGGACAGGGGGACGAGCAGTACTTC
TRBJ1-6 | 12 | TRBV27 | NA | NA | CASSEADSPLHF | TGTGCCAGCAGTGAGGCAGATTCACCCCTCCACTTT
TRBJ2-7 | 14 | TRBV6-5 | NA | NA | CASSYSRGNYEQYF | TGTGCCAGCAGTTACTCTCGGGGGAACTACGAGCAGTACTTC
TRBJ2-7 | 15 | TRBV19 | few | NA | CASSQDREGTYEQYF | TGTGCCAGTAGCCAAGACAGGGAGGGTACCTACGAGCAGTACTTC
TRBJ2-7 | 14 | TRBV4-2 | NA | NA | CASGPDRLLRGQYF | TGTGCCAGCGGACCCGACAGGCTACTACGAGGGCAGTACTTC
TRBJ2-3 | 14 | TRBV6-5 | NA | NA | CASSSRQFTDTQYF | TGTGCCAGCAGTTCCCGACAATTCACAGATACGCAGTATTTT
TRBJ2-7 | 11 | TRBV7-3 | NA | NA | CASLQAYEQYF | TGTGCCAGCCTACAGGCCTACGAGCAGTACTTC